This T cell receptor (beta chain) appears in the sequencing data of a study of T cell repertoires and HLA-DP antigens. Study-wide results and caveats: Clones undetected before culture averaged 36.3% against one allele and about 50% against the other.

Amplification used primers for 54 TRBV and 13 TRBJ segments. Using immunoSEQ multiplex PCR, the repertoire was profiled, and TCRdb retains in-frame clones only, with some absent. This table has about 2,500 clones, 60% to 85% appearing once. Trimming shortened V by 1 base and J by 1 base, and 10 bases separated the two germline ends. Germline values: CDR1 LNHNV, CDR2 YYDKDF (reference sequence). This CDR3 contains 15 residues. After roughly 2 weeks, CD4+ cells were restimulated roughly 24 h with the same allogeneic DPB1. Stimulation used HeLa cells expressing transduced HLA-DPA1/DPB1, HLA-DM, invariant chain and CD80.

The rearrangement links TRBV15 to TRBJ1-1, with a tentative D call TRBD1 (5 bases). The receptor comes from a man between 60 and 70 years old in good health and CMV-seronegative. Sequencing was performed on CD137- CD4+ T cells from cultured PBMCs. The CDR3 protein is CATSRVARANTEAFF. The CDR3 nucleotides read TGTGCCACCAGCAGAGTAGCCAGGGCGAACACTGAAGCTTTCTTT.